The rows below give T cell receptor beta chains drawn from one sample of a study of blood T cell repertoires in COVID-19. Sequenced by immunoSEQ multiplex PCR; TCRdb stores in-frame clones only, minus some. Of about 100,000 clones detected, about 80% appear once; the ten largest clones hold under 35%. Sequenced input: peripheral blood. These receptors were collected from a man aged 65-85 years with active or convalescent COVID-19. Each CDR3 is given with its conserved first and last residue. Fields, in order: D gene, J gene, V gene, clone size, CDR3 DNA, CDR3 protein. D genes are given only for firm matches. Clone sizes are given selectively: once, few, many, or a class where the clone is expanded.

>TRBD2|TRBJ2-2|TRBV24-1|few
TGTGCCACCACCCCGTTTTCCGCGGGGGACGGGGAGCTGTTTTTT
CATTPFSAGDGELFF
>-|TRBJ2-5|TRBV18|-
TGTGCCAGCTCAGCTCGGACATCTGCAGGAGAGACCCAGTACTTC
CASSARTSAGETQYF
>TRBD2|TRBJ2-3|TRBV5-3|once
TGTGCCAGAAGCTTGGACGTGCGGGACTACGACACAGATACGCAGTATTTT
CARSLDVRDYDTDTQYF
>TRBD1|TRBJ1-2|TRBV25-1|-
TGTGCCAGCAGTGCCCAGGAGGGGACAGGAAGCTCCTATGGCTACACCTTC
CASSAQEGTGSSYGYTF
>-|TRBJ1-3|TRBV4-1|few
TGCGCCAGCAGCCAAGAGCGATCGGGGGGCTCTGGAAACACCATATATTTT
CASSQERSGGSGNTIYF
>TRBD2|TRBJ2-3|TRBV5-4|-
TGTGCCAGCAGCTTTGGGACTAGCGGGAGCACTAGCACAGATACGCAGTATTTT
CASSFGTSGSTSTDTQYF
>-|TRBJ1-2|TRBV28|-
TGTGCCGGCAGTACAGGGACCAACTATGGCTACACCTTC
CAGSTGTNYGYTF
>-|TRBJ2-1|TRBV27|once
TGTGCCAGCAGTCAGACTTCCTCCTACAATGAGCAGTTCTTC
CASSQTSSYNEQFF
>-|TRBJ1-1|TRBV29-1|few
TGCAGCGTTGAAGTCTCCAGGGTGAAAGCTTTCTTT
CSVEVSRVKAFF
>TRBD1|TRBJ1-1|TRBV6-2/TRBV6-3|-
TGTGCCAGCAGTTTGGGACAGGGGGCCACTGAAGCTTTCTTT
CASSLGQGATEAFF
>-|TRBJ2-7|TRBV19|-
TGTGCCAGTAGTATAACCGGGGGCTACGAGCAGTACTTC
CASSITGGYEQYF
>-|TRBJ1-3|TRBV4-3|-
TGCGCCAGCAGCCAAGATTTGATGAGGGCCGGAAACACCATATATTTT
CASSQDLMRAGNTIYF
>TRBD2|TRBJ2-7|TRBV5-1|few
TGCGCCAGCAGCTTGGCCGGGGGGAGGGCCCCGGGGGAGCAGTACTTC
CASSLAGGRAPGEQYF